This entry lists 4 T cell receptor beta chains sequenced from one sample in a study of regulatory T cells in long-lasting Graves disease. Arm-PCR of CDR3 regions and iRepertoire HTBI primers were used to build TCR beta libraries. TCRdb fed the multiplex PCR reads into MiXCR, producing one record per CDR3 protein. The sample records approximately 350,000 distinct CDR3 sequences, roughly 24% being singletons. Time point in this sample: persistent/refractory GD, antithyroid drugs over 5 years with positive TRAb. With RNA extracted from PBMCs as input, the TCR library was made. Here the sequenced sample was peripheral blood mononuclear cells (PBMCs), taken when the disease was refractory, from a patient treated with antithyroid drugs. These receptors all come from a woman in her thirties or forties with Graves disease.

The chain joins TRBV20-1 to TRBJ2-4; a weak D match, TRBD1 (6 bases). There are 15 residues in the CDR3. The V gene's germline CDR1 is DFQATT and CDR2 SNEGSKA (reference sequence). V was trimmed by 6 bases and J by 0 bases, leaving 15 bases between them. The CDR3 nucleotides are TGCAGTGCGACTGGACAGATTGTAGCCAAAAACATTCAGTACTTC. The encoded protein is CSATGQIVAKNIQYF.

This clonotype occurred a few times. V is TRBV28 and J is TRBJ2-2; perhaps D is TRBD1 or TRBD2 (5 bases each). The germline CDR1 and CDR2 sequences are MDHEN and SYDVKM. This CDR3 has 15 residues. V was pared by 2 bases and J by 6 bases, with 13 bases between. The CDR3 is CASSLRGTRAGELFF. CDR3 sequence (DNA): TGTGCCAGCAGTTTAAGGGGCACTAGGGCCGGGGAGCTGTTTTTT.

Here the CDR3 DNA reads TGTGCCAGCCCTCGAATGGGGACGGCTAATGAAAAACTGTTTTTT. Protein sequence: CASPRMGTANEKLFF. This chain links TRBV7-3 with TRBJ1-4, with D possibly TRBD1 on 5 matching bases. This CDR3 spans 15 amino acids. The V end lost 8 bases, the J end lost 3 bases, and 16 bases lay between the germline ends. The germline CDR1 and CDR2 sequences are SGHTA and FQGTGA.

This clonotype is a singleton in its sample. The chain couples TRBV7-2 to TRBJ2-5; TRBD2 agrees at 13 bases. The J call is doubtful: the DNA matches TRBJ2-1 better. Germline CDR1 SGHTA, CDR2 FQGNSA. CDR3 length: 14 amino acids. The DNA of the CDR3 is TGTGCCAGCAGCTTCGGACTAGCGGGAGTTGAGCAGTTCTTC. This encodes CASSFGLAGVEQFF.